The 14 T cell receptor beta chains reported below all come from one sample, sequenced in a study of T cells in Graves' hyperthyroidism and ophthalmopathy (dated by TCRdb to between 2018 and 2021). Libraries came from multiplex PCR. The instrument was an Illumina HiSeq 2000. The TCR beta CDR3 regions were amplified from RNA transcripts. The TCR CDR3 was subjected to a first round of RT-PCR using the HTBI primer set and the Qiagen OneStep RT-PCR kit. Through fastp at Q25 and MiXCR, TCRdb rebuilt clones from the public reads, retaining in-frame beta chains. Each CDR3 protein gets just one entry, which takes the most common genes and DNA from the rows behind it. Counted in this sample were a few hundred thousand distinct CDR3 sequences; around 14% of them appeared once. 6.5% to 8% of the sample belongs to the ten largest clones. Sequences were obtained from blood. Receptors originate from a woman aged 30 to 39 with Graves' hyperthyroidism.

The sample holds many counts of this clonotype. V is TRBV7-3 and J is TRBJ2-7, with D tentatively TRBD1 or TRBD2 (5 bases each). Germline V CDR1 and CDR2: SGHTA, FQGTGA. V was shortened by 4 bases and J by 6 bases, with 13 bases between the two germline ends. The CDR3 consists of 13 residues. CDR3: CASSSNERGEQYF. The DNA for the CDR3 is TGTGCCAGCAGCTCAAATGAGAGGGGCGAGCAGTACTTC. Full variable domain (remainder filled in from reference TRBV7-3 and TRBJ2-7): GAGVSQTPSNKVTEKGKYVELRCDPISGHTALYWYRQSLGQGPEFLIYFQGTGAADDSGLPNDRFFAVRPEGSVSTLKIQRTERGDSAVYLCASSSNERGEQYFGPGTRLTVT.

About this clonotype: A clone one base away is much larger, so this may be a read error. The chain employs TRBV11-2 and TRBJ2-7; D may be TRBD1 or TRBD2 (6 bases each). V lost 0 bases and J lost 2, with 23 bases in between. The CDR3 runs to 19 residues. From germline, CDR1 is SGHAT and CDR2 FQNNGV. This CDR3 is CASSLDPGGGSGATYEQYF. DNA for the CDR3: TGTGCCAGCAGCTTAGACCCCGGAGGGGGGAGCGGAGCCACCTACGAGCAGTACTTC.

This clonotype was seen repeatedly, ten times or more. This chain joins TRBV7-2 and TRBJ2-7; no reliable D call. The V gene's germline CDR1 is SGHTA and CDR2 FQGNSA. The CDR3 runs 14 residues. V shed 0 bases and J shed 5 bases, with 11 bases lying between them. The CDR3 loop is CASSLAGIRHEQYF. CDR3 nucleotide sequence: TGTGCCAGCAGCTTAGCGGGGATAAGGCACGAGCAGTACTTC.

The chain employs TRBV28 and TRBJ1-6; no definite D call. V lost 3 bases to trimming and J lost 5 bases, with 8 bases between them. This CDR3 has 14 amino acids. Germline CDR1 MDHEN, CDR2 SYDVKM. The CDR3 sequence: CASSLGINNSPLHF. The CDR3 region has the DNA TGTGCCAGCAGTTTGGGGATTAATAATTCACCCCTCCACTTT.

This chain joins TRBV4-3 and TRBJ2-1; 13 positions match TRBD2. The germline V gene encodes CDR1 LGHNA and CDR2 YSLEER. The CDR3 sequence is 17 residues long. The trim removed 3 bases at V and 3 bases at J, leaving 5 bases unmatched. The CDR3 spells CASSQRRLAGGYNEQFF. CDR3 sequence (DNA): TGCGCCAGCAGCCAGCGACGACTAGCGGGAGGCTACAATGAGCAGTTCTTC.

This clonotype turned up a few times. The gene calls are TRBV19 and TRBJ2-2, with TRBD2 matching 8 bases. J was trimmed by 5 bases and V by 6 bases; bases with no gene match: 5. Germline V gene sequence: CDR1 LNHDA, CDR2 SQIVND (reference sequence). This CDR3 region has 14 residues. The CDR3 sequence is CASSTLAATGELFF. The CDR3 nucleotides are TGTGCCAGTAGCACACTAGCGGCAACCGGGGAGCTGTTTTTT.

This clonotype was detected ten times or more. V and J are TRBV29-1 and TRBJ2-1, with TRBD2 matching 7 bases. The germline V gene encodes CDR1 SQVTM and CDR2 ANQGSEA. The CDR3 is 13 residues long. J lost 7 bases, V lost 3 bases, and 6 bases had no gene match. The CDR3 is CSVDTGGRNEQFF. The CDR3 DNA reads TGCAGCGTTGATACGGGAGGTAGGAATGAGCAGTTCTTC.

The sample holds many counts of this clonotype. The chain uses TRBV29-1 and TRBJ2-7; perhaps TRBD2 as D (5 bases). This CDR3 contains 12 residues. The germline CDR1 and CDR2 sequences are SQVTM and ANQGSEA. Trimming left V 3 bases short and J 1 base short, with 7 bases between. The CDR3 DNA reads TGCAGCGTTGACACGGGGTCCTACGAGCAGTACTTC. This translates into CSVDTGSYEQYF.

V and J are TRBV4-1 and TRBJ1-5; 7 bases are shared with TRBD1. Germline values: CDR1 MGHRA, CDR2 YSYEKL. J gave up 4 bases and V 0 bases, and 9 bases lay outside the gene matches. The CDR3 has 17 amino acids. The DNA of the CDR3 is TGCGCCAGCAGCCAAGATCCGGGACAGCAGATTAATCAGCCCCAGCATTTT. Amino acid sequence: CASSQDPGQQINQPQHF.

The chain has TRBV5-1 and TRBJ1-2; 9 positions match TRBD1. The CDR3 runs 18 residues. The germline gives CDR1 SGHRS, CDR2 YFSETQ. The J segment lost 2 bases and the V segment lost 3 bases, leaving 14 bases of the junction unmatched. The CDR3 protein is CASSWDRVREPKNYGYTF. CDR3 in DNA: TGCGCCAGCAGCTGGGACAGGGTGCGGGAACCCAAAAACTATGGCTACACCTTC.

Ten or more counts support this clonotype. The V call is TRBV3-1, the J call TRBJ2-1; possibly TRBD2 for D (6 bases). The CDR3 covers 14 residues. Trimming stripped 4 bases from V and 2 bases from J, with 9 bases between. The germline CDR1 and CDR2 sequences are LGHDT and YNNKEL (reference sequence). The DNA for the CDR3 is TGTGCCAGCAGCCGGGACTCGACCTACAATGAGCAGTTCTTC. This encodes CASSRDSTYNEQFF.

This clonotype was seen ten or more times. The gene calls are TRBV5-1 and TRBJ1-1; tentative D call: TRBD1 (5 bases). The V and J ends lost 3 bases and 7 bases respectively, with 7 bases between them. This CDR3 has 11 amino acids. Looked up from germline, CDR1 is SGHRS and CDR2 is YFSETQ. CDR3 residues: CASSWRGEAFF. CDR3 DNA sequence: TGCGCCAGCAGCTGGAGGGGTGAAGCTTTCTTT.

At least ten counts were recorded for this clonotype. CDR3 nucleotide sequence: TGCGCCAGCAAATTCTTAGCGGGAGGAGAGGTAGATACGCAGTATTTT. Encoded protein: CASKFLAGGEVDTQYF. The gene calls are TRBV5-1 and TRBJ2-3; 10 positions match TRBD2. V lost 6 bases and J lost 5; bases outside the gene matches: 12. The germline V gene has CDR1 SGHRS and CDR2 YFSETQ. The CDR3 sequence is 16 residues long.

This clonotype was found a few times. The J gene is TRBJ2-5, the V gene TRBV29-1, with TRBD2 matching over 11 bases. The ends lost 6 bases at V and 2 bases at J; junction bases unmatched: 8. Looked up from germline, CDR1 is SQVTM and CDR2 is ANQGSEA. CDR3 size: 15 residues. In nucleotides, the CDR3 is TGCAGCGTGGAACTAGCGGGAGTTCGGCAAGAGACCCAGTACTTC. Protein product: CSVELAGVRQETQYF.